Below are 14 T cell receptor beta chains sequenced from a single sample in a study of neurological immune-mediated disorders. MiXCR, applied by TCRdb to the 5' RACE reads, yields one record per CDR3 protein. The data hold around 60,000 distinct CDR3 sequences, with 3% to 3.5% observed a single time. The sequenced sample was PBMCs. The origin of the receptors is an older woman with multiple sclerosis.

This clonotype has at least ten counts. The chain carries TRBV20-1 and TRBJ1-3; possible D gene TRBD1, 5 bases. V was clipped by 1 base and J by 0 bases, with 13 bases between them. The CDR3 contains 16 residues. Germline V lookup: CDR1 DFQATT, CDR2 SNEGSKA (reference sequence). Here the CDR3 DNA reads TGCAGTGCTAGAGCTCGAGGGGCGGACTCTGGAAACACCATATATTTT. Translating it yields CSARARGADSGNTIYF.

There are a few counts of this clonotype. A single base separates this from a much larger clone, so it may be a read error. The V gene is TRBV6-4, the J gene TRBJ2-7; D is unclear. The CDR3 consists of 11 residues. With 9 bases removed from V and 3 bases from J, the gap between germline ends came to 9 bases. Germline-derived CDR1 and CDR2 are MRHNA and SNTAGT. The chain's CDR3 is CASTWSYEQYF. The CDR3 DNA follows: TGTGCCAGTACGTGGAGCTACGAGCAGTACTTC.

This clonotype was found many times. V usage is TRBV5-1 and J usage is TRBJ2-1; perhaps TRBD1 as D (6 bases). The length of the CDR3 is 14 residues. The V gene lost 5 bases and the J gene lost 7 bases, with 16 bases spanning the gap. CDR1 is SGHRS, CDR2 YFSETQ, per germline. The CDR3 DNA reads as TGCGCCAGCAGTTTCTTATCCAGGGGAAATGAGCAGTTCTTC. Translating it yields CASSFLSRGNEQFF. Full variable domain (outside the CDR3, taken from reference TRBV5-1 and TRBJ2-1): KAGVTQTPRYLIKTRGQQVTLSCSPISGHRSVSWYQQTPGQGLQFLFEYFSETQRNKGNFPGRFSGRQFSNSRSEMNVSTLELGDSALYLCASSFLSRGNEQFFGPGTRLTVL.

About this clonotype itself: A much larger clone is a single base away; this may be a read error. The CDR3 region has the DNA TGTGACAGCAGGACAGGGTCCCCCGAGCAGTACTTC. Translated: CDSRTGSPEQYF. The V call is TRBV28, the J call TRBJ2-7; TRBD1 matches 8 bases. Looked up from germline, CDR1 is MDHEN and CDR2 is SYDVKM. This CDR3 contains 12 residues. Variable domain in full (rest from reference TRBV28 and TRBJ2-7): DVKVTQSSRYLVKRTGEKVFLECVQDMDHENMFWYRQDPGLGLRLIYFSYDVKMKEKGDIPEGYSVSREKKERFSLILESASTNQTSMYLCDSRTGSPEQYFGPGTRLTVT.

This clonotype was recorded many times. The V call is TRBV5-5, the J call TRBJ2-4; D is ambiguous. CDR1 SGHKS and CDR2 YYEKEE come from the germline V gene (reference sequence). The V end lost 0 bases, the J end lost 1 base, and 5 bases lay between the germline ends. This CDR3 has 14 amino acids. CDR3 residues: CASSLAMAKNIQYF. The CDR3 nucleotides read TGTGCCAGCAGCTTGGCGATGGCCAAAAACATTCAGTACTTC.

Ten or more counts support this clonotype. This chain uses TRBV7-9 with TRBJ1-1, with D possibly matching TRBD1 (6 bases). CDR3 size: 14 residues. Germline V gene sequence: CDR1 SEHNR, CDR2 FQNEAQ (reference sequence). Trimming left V 5 bases short and J 4 bases short, with 14 bases between. CDR3 sequence (DNA): TGTGCCAGCAGCCTCCAGGGGATTTTCACTGAAGCTTTCTTT. Its translation is CASSLQGIFTEAFF.

This clonotype has at least ten counts. J is TRBJ1-1 and V is TRBV5-1; D is undetermined. From germline, CDR1 is SGHRS and CDR2 YFSETQ. The length of the CDR3 is 15 residues. Trimming removed 1 base from V and 1 base from J, with 11 bases in between. The DNA for the CDR3 is TGCGCCAGCAGCTTGTTTGGGCAGCCGAACACTGAAGCTTTCTTT. Protein: CASSLFGQPNTEAFF. Full variable domain (remainder filled in from reference TRBV5-1 and TRBJ1-1): KAGVTQTPRYLIKTRGQQVTLSCSPISGHRSVSWYQQTPGQGLQFLFEYFSETQRNKGNFPGRFSGRQFSNSRSEMNVSTLELGDSALYLCASSLFGQPNTEAFFGQGTRLTVV.

This clonotype was counted many times. The chain couples TRBV29-1 to TRBJ2-7; 7 positions agree with TRBD1. The V gene's germline CDR1 is SQVTM and CDR2 ANQGSEA. The trim removed 6 bases at V and 5 bases at J, leaving 4 bases unmatched. There are 11 residues in the CDR3. CDR3 sequence reads: CSVDTGDEQYF. CDR3 in DNA: TGCAGCGTCGACACAGGGGACGAGCAGTACTTC.

This clonotype was observed many times. The chain combines TRBV7-8 with TRBJ2-3; D possibly corresponds to TRBD2 (5 bases). V was clipped by 5 bases and J by 5 bases, with 11 bases between them. CDR1 and CDR2 (germline): SGHVS, FQNEAQ. The CDR3 runs 13 residues. Here the CDR3 DNA reads TGTGCCAGCAGCGCCCCCCGGGAAGATACGCAGTATTTT. As protein: CASSAPREDTQYF.

This clonotype was counted ten times or more. The CDR3 sequence is CASSVQGWENIQYF. CDR3 nucleotides: TGTGCCAGCAGCGTACAGGGTTGGGAAAACATTCAGTACTTC. The rearrangement uses TRBV12-3 or TRBV12-4 and TRBJ2-4, with D possibly matching TRBD1 (6 bases). Trimming removed 6 bases from V and 5 bases from J, with 14 bases in between. The CDR3 sequence is 14 residues long.

This clonotype was seen ten or more times. J is TRBJ2-3 and V is TRBV7-9; TRBD2 aligns across 7 bases. V trimming: 5 bases; J trimming: 5 bases; junction bases outside the gene matches: 4. The CDR3 is 13 amino acids. Looked up from germline, CDR1 is SEHNR and CDR2 is FQNEAQ (reference sequence). The DNA for the CDR3 is TGTGCCAGCAGCCACGGACTAGGAGATACGCAGTATTTT. Its translation: CASSHGLGDTQYF.

This clonotype was found many times. The J gene is TRBJ2-2, the V gene TRBV5-1, with D hard to call. This CDR3 is 13 amino acids long. Germline CDR1 SGHRS, CDR2 YFSETQ. V was trimmed by 6 bases and J by 5 bases, leaving 11 bases between them. The CDR3 DNA is TGCGCCAGCACCCCATCCGGGACCGGGGAGCTGTTTTTT. This translates into CASTPSGTGELFF.

This clonotype was counted many times. The chain recombines TRBV10-3 with TRBJ2-3; no reliable D call. Germline-derived CDR1 and CDR2 are ENHRY and SYGVKD. Trimming left V 4 bases short and J 5 bases short, with 7 bases between. This CDR3 has 12 amino acids. The CDR3 reads CAISVSGDTQYF. The CDR3 coding sequence is TGTGCCATCAGTGTGTCGGGAGATACGCAGTATTTT.

This clonotype was found many times. This chain links TRBV28 with TRBJ2-7; 8 bases are shared with TRBD2. V lost 10 bases to trimming and J lost 7 bases; unmatched junction nucleotides: 21. The CDR3 is 16 amino acids. Germline V lookup: CDR1 MDHEN, CDR2 SYDVKM. CDR3 in DNA: TGTGCCACTTACCGACAAGCGGGAGATGTTAGGAGGGAGCAGTACTTC. Its translation is CATYRQAGDVRREQYF. The complete variable domain, with remaining parts taken from reference TRBV28 and TRBJ2-7, reads DVKVTQSSRYLVKRTGEKVFLECVQDMDHENMFWYRQDPGLGLRLIYFSYDVKMKEKGDIPEGYSVSREKKERFSLILESASTNQTSMYLCATYRQAGDVRREQYFGPGTRLTVT.